One T cell receptor beta chain is described in this entry. Its antigen specificity is not known. Base qualities were left out, and no much larger clone turns up one base away. Using the deep immunoSEQ assay, multiplex PCR amplified TCR CDR3 regions from genomic DNA. Genomic DNA extracted from each cell subset was distributed evenly over all wells of several immunoSEQ 96-well plates, and each plate served as one replicate. Each replicate PCR for sorted subsets received around 0.2 ug genomic DNA, equal to 28,000 or so T cell genomes. Purified libraries were quantified with a Qubit 3.0 fluorometer, sized on a Bioanalyzer 2100, and re-quantified with the KAPA Library Quantification kit. Every immunoSEQ 96-well plate was sequenced on a dedicated single-read 150-cycle Illumina NextSeq 550 flow cell. Turning to the authors' computational methods: Because the immunoSEQ output held only junctional sequences and lacked quality scores, the filtering could not match the filtering applied to full-length reads. To assign V/J genes and CDR3, sequences were annotated against IMGT germline references using PyIR, a Python wrapper for IgBLAST v1.9. Reads were filtered out if the reads had weak V/J assignments (E-value above 1e-6), no CDR3, stop codons, out-of-frame junctions, or ambiguous translated residues. V3J clonotypes were defined as sequences sharing an identical inferred V gene, J gene, and CDR3 amino acid sequence. The percentage overlap between two repertoires was calculated by dividing the number of shared unique clonotypes by the size of the smaller repertoire. Repertoire richness was assessed with RTK rarefaction, the Chao1 estimator, and Recon v2.1 estimates of unobserved clonotypes. Generation probabilities for all TCRbeta clonotypes obtained by the gDNA method from a handful of donors were computed using OLGA. In its TCRdb copy, this immuneACCESS table keeps in-frame sequences only and misses some clones. Where compared with another copy, unresolved V genes explain less than half of these, and the others have no known cause. V and J calls plus clone size are reproduced from that table; the DNA served to infer D and trimming. Within this sample are fewer than 700,000 clones, with approximately 95% of them counted one time only. The ten biggest clones cover over 0.1% of the sample.

CDR1 and CDR2 (LNHDA, SQIVND) derive from the germline V gene (reference sequence). The CDR3 spans 16 residues, from the cysteine through the phenylalanine. The CDR3 DNA has 48 bases and is translated from base 1. Germline trimming amounts to 6 bases on V and 5 bases on J, with 15 as the count of junction bases outside the gene matches. This sample stems from a study of shared clonotypes between healthy human individuals (dated by TCRdb to about 2020). Study-level background: The cohort comprised two women and a few men aged 18 to 49 years. Per donor, three plates each were used for CD4 naive and CD4 memory, two for CD8 naive, and one for CD8 memory. To estimate repertoire size and how much clonotypes are shared between individuals, the study performed deep sequencing of blood TCR repertoires from about 5 healthy adults. To increase sequencing depth and limit assay-specific biases, TCR repertoire library preparation and sequencing were carried out by different laboratories using diverse techniques. Per donor, leukapheresis produced somewhere between about 0.94 and 8.9 billion PBMCs.

The research as a whole found: Based on pairwise subsampling, the degree of clonotype sharing among donors was expected to be affected by sequencing depth. Incomplete sequencing was indicated by rarefaction of sorted-subset datasets, despite the large sequencing depth. Sampling was restricted to blood, and TCR repertoires in tissues likely differ from the TCR repertoires found in blood. The small number of donors limited the genetic and exposure-history diversity represented. Naive subsets generally had larger estimated clonotype richness than memory subsets. Compared with non-shared clonotypes, the clonotypes found in all four sorted-subset donors had higher generation probabilities. When a few donors were compared, the shared fraction of clonotypes was roughly 4.8% for naive CD4, about 4% for naive CD8, 2% to 2.5% for memory CD4, and under 0.5% for memory CD8.

For the CD8 naive samples, CD45RO-negative cells were positively selected for CCR7, yielding a CD45RA+CCR7+ population from which TemRA cells were excluded. Healthy HIV-negative adults with no recently reported acute infections or vaccinations were included as donors. Only Caucasian adults living in Nashville, Tennessee, USA were represented among the donors. Blood was obtained by leukapheresis, after which PBMCs were separated by Ficoll-Histopaque density gradient centrifugation and cryopreserved in liquid nitrogen vapor phase. Purity and quantity of every magnetically sorted T cell population were checked by analytical flow cytometry. Genomic DNA was isolated from each sorted fraction and quantified by UV absorbance on a Nanodrop 2000c.

The V gene is TRBV19 and the J gene is TRBJ1-2, and 7 bases in between align with TRBD1. Sequencing was carried out using naive CD8+ T cells sorted from blood. Taken with the paper, the label for cell subset or site translates to: CD45RA+CCR7+. The receptor comes from a woman aged 25 to 45 in good health. The CDR3 reads CASSIPWDSGLYGYTF. The bases are TGTGCCAGTAGCATTCCCTGGGACAGCGGATTATATGGCTACACCTTC.